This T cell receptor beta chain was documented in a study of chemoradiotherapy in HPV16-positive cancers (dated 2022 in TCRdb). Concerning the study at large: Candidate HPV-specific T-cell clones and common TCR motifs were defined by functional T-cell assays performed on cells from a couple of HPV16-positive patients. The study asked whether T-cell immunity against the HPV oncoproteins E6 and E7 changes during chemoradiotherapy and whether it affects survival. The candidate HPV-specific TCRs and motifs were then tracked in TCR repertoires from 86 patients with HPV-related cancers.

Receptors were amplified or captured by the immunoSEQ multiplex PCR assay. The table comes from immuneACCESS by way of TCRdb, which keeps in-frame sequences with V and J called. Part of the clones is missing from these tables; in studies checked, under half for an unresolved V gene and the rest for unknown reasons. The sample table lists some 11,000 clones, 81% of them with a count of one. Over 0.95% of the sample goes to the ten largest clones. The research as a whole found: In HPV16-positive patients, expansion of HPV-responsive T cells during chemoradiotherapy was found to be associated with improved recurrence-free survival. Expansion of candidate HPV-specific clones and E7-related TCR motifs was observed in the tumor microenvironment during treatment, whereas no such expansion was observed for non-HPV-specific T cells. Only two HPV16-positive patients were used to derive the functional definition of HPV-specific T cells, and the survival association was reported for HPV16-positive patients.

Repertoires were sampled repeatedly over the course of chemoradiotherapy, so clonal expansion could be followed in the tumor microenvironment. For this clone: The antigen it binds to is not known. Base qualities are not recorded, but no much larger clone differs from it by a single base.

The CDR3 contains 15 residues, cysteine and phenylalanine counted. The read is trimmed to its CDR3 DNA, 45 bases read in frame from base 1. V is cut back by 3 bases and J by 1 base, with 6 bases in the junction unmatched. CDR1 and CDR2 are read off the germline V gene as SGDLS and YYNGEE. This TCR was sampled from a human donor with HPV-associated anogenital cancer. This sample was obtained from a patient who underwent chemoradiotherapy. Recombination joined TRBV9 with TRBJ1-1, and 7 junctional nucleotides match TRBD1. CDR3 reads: CASSASRQGNTEAFF. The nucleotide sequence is TGTGCCAGCAGCGCCTCCCGACAGGGGAACACTGAAGCTTTCTTT.